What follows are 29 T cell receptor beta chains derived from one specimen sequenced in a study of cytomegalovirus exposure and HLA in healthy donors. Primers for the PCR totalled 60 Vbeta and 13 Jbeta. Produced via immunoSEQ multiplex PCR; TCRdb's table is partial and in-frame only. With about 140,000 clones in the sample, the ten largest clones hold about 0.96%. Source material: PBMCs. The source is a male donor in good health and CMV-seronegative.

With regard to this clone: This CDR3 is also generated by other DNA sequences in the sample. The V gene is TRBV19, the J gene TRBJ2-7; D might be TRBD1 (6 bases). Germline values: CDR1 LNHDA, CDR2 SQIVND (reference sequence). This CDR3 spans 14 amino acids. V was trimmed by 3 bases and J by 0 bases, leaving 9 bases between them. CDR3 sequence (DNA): TGTGCCAGTAGTATCAGGGGCCCCTCCTACGAGCAGTACTTC. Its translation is CASSIRGPSYEQYF. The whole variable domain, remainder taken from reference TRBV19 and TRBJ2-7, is DGGITQSPKYLFRKEGQNVTLSCEQNLNHDAMYWYRQDPGQGLRLIYYSQIVNDFQKGDIAEGYSVSREKKESFPLTVTSAQKNPTAFYLCASSIRGPSYEQYFGPGTRLTVT.

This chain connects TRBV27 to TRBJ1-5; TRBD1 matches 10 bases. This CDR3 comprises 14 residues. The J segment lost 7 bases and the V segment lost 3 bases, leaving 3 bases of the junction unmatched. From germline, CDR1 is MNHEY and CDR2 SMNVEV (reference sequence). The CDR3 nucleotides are TGTGCCAGCAGTTTGAGGACAGGGGGGCAGCCCCAGCATTTT. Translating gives CASSLRTGGQPQHF.

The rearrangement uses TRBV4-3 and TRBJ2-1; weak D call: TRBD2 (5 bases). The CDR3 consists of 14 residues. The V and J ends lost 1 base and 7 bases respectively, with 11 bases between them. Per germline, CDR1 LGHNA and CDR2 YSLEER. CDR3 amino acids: CASSQGLRGNEQFF. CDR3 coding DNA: TGCGCCAGCAGCCAAGGCTTACGGGGAAATGAGCAGTTCTTC.

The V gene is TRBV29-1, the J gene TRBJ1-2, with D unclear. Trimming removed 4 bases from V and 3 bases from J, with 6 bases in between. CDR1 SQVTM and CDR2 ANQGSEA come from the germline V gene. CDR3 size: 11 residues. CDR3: CSVGLDYGYTF. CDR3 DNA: TGCAGCGTTGGGCTGGACTATGGCTACACCTTC.

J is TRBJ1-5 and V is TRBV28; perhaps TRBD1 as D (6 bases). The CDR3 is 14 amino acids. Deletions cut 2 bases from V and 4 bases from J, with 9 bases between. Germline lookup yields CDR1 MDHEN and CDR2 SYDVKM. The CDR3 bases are TGTGCCAGCAGTTTAGGACAGTCGAATCAGCCCCAGCATTTT. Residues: CASSLGQSNQPQHF.

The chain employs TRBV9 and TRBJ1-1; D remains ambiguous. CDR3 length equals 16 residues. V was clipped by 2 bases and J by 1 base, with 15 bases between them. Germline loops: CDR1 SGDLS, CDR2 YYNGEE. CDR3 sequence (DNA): TGTGCCAGCAGCGTGAACCCGGGTAGTCCGAACACTGAAGCTTTCTTT. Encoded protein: CASSVNPGSPNTEAFF.

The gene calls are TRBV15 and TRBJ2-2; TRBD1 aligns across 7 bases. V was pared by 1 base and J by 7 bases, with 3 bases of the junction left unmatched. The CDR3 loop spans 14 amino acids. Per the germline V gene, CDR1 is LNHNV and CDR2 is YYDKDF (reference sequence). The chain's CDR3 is CATSRGQGIGELFF. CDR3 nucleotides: TGTGCCACCAGCAGAGGACAGGGAATCGGGGAGCTGTTTTTT.

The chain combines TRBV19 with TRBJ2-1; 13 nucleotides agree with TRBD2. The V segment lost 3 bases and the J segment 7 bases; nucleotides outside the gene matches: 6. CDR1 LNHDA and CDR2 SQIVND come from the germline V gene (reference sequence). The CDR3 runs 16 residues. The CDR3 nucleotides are TGTGCCAGTAGTATCCTACTAGCGGGGGGGCAAAATGAGCAGTTCTTC. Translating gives CASSILLAGGQNEQFF.

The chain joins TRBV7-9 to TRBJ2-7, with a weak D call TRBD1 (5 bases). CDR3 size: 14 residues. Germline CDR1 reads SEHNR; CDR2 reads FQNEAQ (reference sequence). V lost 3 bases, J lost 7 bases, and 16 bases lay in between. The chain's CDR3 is CASSFEGAAREQYF. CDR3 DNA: TGTGCCAGCAGCTTCGAAGGGGCCGCGAGGGAGCAGTACTTC.

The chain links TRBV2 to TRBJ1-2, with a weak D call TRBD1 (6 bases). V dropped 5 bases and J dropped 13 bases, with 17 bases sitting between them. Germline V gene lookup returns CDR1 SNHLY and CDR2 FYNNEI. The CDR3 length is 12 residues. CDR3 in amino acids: CASSRDTSLPTF. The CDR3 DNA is TGTGCCAGCAGTCGGGACACTTCTCTCCCCACCTTC.

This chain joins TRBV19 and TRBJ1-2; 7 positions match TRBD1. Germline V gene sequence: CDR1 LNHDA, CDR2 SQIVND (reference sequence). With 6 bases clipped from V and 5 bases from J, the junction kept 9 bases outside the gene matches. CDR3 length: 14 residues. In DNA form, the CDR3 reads TGTGCCAGTAGCTTATGGGACAGATCTTATGGCTACACCTTC. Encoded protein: CASSLWDRSYGYTF.

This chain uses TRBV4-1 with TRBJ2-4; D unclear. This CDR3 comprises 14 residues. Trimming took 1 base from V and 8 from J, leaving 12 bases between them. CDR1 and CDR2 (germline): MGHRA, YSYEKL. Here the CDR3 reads CASSQVDGPDIQYF. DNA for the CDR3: TGCGCCAGCAGCCAAGTCGATGGGCCCGACATTCAGTACTTC.

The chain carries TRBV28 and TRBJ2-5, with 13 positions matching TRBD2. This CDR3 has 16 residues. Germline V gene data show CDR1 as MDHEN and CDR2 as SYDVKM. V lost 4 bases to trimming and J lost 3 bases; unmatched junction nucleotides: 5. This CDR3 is CASSSGLAGAKETQYF. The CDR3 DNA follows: TGTGCCAGCAGTTCAGGACTAGCGGGGGCTAAAGAGACCCAGTACTTC.

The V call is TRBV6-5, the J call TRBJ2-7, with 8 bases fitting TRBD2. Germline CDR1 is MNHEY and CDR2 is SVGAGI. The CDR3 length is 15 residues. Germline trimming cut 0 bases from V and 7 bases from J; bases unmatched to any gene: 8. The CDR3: CASSYSSYGRGEQYF. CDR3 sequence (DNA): TGTGCCAGCAGTTACTCGAGTTACGGGAGGGGAGAGCAGTACTTC.

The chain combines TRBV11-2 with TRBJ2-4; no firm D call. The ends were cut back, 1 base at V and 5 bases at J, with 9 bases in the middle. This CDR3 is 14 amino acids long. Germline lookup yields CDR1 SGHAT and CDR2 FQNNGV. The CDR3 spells CASSLGQVENIQYF. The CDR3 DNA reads TGTGCCAGCAGCTTAGGCCAGGTGGAAAACATTCAGTACTTC.

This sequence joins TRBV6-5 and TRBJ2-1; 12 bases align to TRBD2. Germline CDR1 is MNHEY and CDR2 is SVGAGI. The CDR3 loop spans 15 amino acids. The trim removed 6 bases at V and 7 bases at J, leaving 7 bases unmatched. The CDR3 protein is CASRKLAGGRNEQFF. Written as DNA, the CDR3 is TGTGCCAGCAGGAAACTAGCGGGGGGCCGGAATGAGCAGTTCTTC.

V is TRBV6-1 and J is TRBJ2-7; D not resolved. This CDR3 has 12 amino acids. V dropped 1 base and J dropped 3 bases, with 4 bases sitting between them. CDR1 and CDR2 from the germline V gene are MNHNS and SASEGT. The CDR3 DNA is TGTGCCAGCAGTGAAGTGAGCTACGAGCAGTACTTC. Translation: CASSEVSYEQYF.

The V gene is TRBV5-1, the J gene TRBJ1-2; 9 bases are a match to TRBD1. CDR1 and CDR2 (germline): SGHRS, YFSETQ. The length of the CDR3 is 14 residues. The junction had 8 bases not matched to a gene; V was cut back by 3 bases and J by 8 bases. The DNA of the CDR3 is TGCGCCAGCAGCTCCAATACAGGGGGCCGGGGCTACACCTTC. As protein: CASSSNTGGRGYTF.

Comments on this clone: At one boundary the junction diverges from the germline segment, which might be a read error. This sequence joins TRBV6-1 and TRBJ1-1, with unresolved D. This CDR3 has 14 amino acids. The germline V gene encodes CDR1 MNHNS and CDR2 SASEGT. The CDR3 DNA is TGTGCCAGCATTGAACGGGGAACTAACACTGAAGCTTTCTTT. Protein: CASIERGTNTEAFF.

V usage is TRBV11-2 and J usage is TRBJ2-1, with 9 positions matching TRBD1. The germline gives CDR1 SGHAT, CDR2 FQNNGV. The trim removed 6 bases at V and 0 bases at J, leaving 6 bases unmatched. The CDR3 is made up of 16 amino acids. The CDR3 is CASSTGQGSSYNEQFF. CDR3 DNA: TGTGCCAGCAGTACAGGACAGGGGAGCTCCTACAATGAGCAGTTCTTC.

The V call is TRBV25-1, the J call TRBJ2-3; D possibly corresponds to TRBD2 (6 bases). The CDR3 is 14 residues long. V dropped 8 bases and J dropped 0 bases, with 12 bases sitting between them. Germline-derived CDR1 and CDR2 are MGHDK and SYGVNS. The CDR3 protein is CASRGVLSTDTQYF. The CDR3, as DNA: TGTGCCAGCCGCGGGGTCCTTAGCACAGATACGCAGTATTTT.

DNA for the CDR3: TGTGCCAGTAGTGTCACAGGGGGAGGTGGTGAAAAACTGTTTTTT. Translating gives CASSVTGGGGEKLFF. This chain links TRBV19 with TRBJ1-4; 8 bases are a match to TRBD1. CDR3 size: 15 residues. After removal of 5 bases from V and 7 bases from J, the junction contained 9 bases not matched to a gene. CDR1 is LNHDA and CDR2 is SQIVND in the germline V gene (reference sequence).

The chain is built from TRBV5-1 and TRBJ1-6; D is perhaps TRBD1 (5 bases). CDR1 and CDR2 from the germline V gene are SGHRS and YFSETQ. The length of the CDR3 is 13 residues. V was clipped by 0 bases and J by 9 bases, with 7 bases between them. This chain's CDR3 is CASSLEGSSPLHF. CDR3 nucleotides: TGCGCCAGCAGCTTGGAGGGGTCTTCACCCCTCCACTTT.

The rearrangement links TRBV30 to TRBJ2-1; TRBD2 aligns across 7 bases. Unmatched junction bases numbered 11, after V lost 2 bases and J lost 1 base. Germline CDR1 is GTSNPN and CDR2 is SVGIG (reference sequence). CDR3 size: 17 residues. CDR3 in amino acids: CAWSFWISSGSYNEQFF. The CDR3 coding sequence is TGTGCCTGGAGTTTTTGGATTTCTAGCGGTTCCTACAATGAGCAGTTCTTC. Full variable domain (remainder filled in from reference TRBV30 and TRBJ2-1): SQTIHQWPATLVQPVGSPLSLECTVEGTSNPNLYWYRQAAGRGLQLLFYSVGIGQISSEVPQNLSASRPQDRQFILSSKKLLLSDSGFYLCAWSFWISSGSYNEQFFGPGTRLTVL.

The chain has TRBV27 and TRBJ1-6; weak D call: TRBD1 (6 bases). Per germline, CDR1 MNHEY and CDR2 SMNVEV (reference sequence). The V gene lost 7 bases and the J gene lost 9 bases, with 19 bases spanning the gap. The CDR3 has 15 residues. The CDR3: CASMGGQVPASPLHF. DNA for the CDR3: TGTGCCAGCATGGGGGGGCAAGTCCCGGCTTCACCCCTCCACTTT.

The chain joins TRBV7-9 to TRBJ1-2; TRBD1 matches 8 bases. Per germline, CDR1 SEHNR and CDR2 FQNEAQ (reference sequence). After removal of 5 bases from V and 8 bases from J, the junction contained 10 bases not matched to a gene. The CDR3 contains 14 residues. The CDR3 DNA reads TGTGCCAGCAGCCCCGGACAGGGTCGAGACGGCTACACCTTC. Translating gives CASSPGQGRDGYTF.

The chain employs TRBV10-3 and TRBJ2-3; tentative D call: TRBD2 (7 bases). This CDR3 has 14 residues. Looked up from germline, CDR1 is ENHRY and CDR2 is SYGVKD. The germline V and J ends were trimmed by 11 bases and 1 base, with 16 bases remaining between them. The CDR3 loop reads CAHSGGGRTDTQYF. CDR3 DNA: TGTGCCCATAGTGGGGGGGGGCGCACAGATACGCAGTATTTT.

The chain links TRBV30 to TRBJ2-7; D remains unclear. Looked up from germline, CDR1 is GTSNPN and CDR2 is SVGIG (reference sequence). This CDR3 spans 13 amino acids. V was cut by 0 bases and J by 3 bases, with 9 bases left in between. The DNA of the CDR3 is TGTGCCTGGAGTGTACTGAAGAACTACGAGCAGTACTTC. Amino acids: CAWSVLKNYEQYF. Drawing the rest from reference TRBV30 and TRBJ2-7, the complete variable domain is SQTIHQWPATLVQPVGSPLSLECTVEGTSNPNLYWYRQAAGRGLQLLFYSVGIGQISSEVPQNLSASRPQDRQFILSSKKLLLSDSGFYLCAWSVLKNYEQYFGPGTRLTVT.

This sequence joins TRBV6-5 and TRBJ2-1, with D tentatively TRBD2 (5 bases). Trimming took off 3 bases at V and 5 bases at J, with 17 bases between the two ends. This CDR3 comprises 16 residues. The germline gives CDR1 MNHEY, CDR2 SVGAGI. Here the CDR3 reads CASSYLSGSNHNEQFF. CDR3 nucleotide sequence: TGTGCCAGCAGTTATCTATCGGGGTCGAACCACAATGAGCAGTTCTTC.